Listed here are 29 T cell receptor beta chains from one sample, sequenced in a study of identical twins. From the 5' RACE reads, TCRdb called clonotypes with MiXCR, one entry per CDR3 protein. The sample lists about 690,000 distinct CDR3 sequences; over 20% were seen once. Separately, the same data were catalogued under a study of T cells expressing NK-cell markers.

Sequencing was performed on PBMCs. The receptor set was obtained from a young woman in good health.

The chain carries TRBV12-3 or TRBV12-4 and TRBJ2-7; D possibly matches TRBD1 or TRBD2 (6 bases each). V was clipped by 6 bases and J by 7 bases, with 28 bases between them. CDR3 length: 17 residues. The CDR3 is CASRPLTGYLGGGEQYF. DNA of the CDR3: TGTGCCAGCAGACCCCTCACAGGGTACTTGGGCGGAGGGGAGCAGTACTTC.

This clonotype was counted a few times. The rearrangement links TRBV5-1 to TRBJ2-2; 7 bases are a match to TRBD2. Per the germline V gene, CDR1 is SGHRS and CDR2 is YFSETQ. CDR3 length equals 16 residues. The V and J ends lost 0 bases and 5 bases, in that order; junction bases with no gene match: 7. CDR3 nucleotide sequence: TGCGCCAGCAGCTTGGTTGCGGGAGATTGGACCGGGGAGCTGTTTTTT. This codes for CASSLVAGDWTGELFF.

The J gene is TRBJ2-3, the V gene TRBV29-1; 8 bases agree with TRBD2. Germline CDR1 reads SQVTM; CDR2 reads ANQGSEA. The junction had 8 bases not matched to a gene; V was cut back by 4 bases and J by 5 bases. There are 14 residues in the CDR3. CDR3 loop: CSVVYGRGGDTQYF. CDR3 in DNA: TGCAGCGTTGTGTACGGGAGGGGGGGAGATACGCAGTATTTT.

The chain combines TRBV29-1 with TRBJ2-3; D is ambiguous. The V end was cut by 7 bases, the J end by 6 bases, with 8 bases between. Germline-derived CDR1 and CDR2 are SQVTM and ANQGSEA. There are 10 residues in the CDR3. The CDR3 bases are TGCAGCGAGAACACCGATACGCAGTATTTT. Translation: CSENTDTQYF.

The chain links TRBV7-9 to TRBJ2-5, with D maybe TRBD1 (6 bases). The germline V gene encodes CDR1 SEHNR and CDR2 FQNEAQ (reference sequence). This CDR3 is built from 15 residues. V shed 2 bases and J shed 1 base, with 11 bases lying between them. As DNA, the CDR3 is TGTGCCAGCAGCTTACTCCGGACAGCCCAAGAGACCCAGTACTTC. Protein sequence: CASSLLRTAQETQYF. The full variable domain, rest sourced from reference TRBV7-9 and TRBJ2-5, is DTGVSQNPRHKITKRGQNVTFRCDPISEHNRLYWYRQTLGQGPEFLTYFQNEAQLEKSRLLSDRFSAERPKGSFSTLEIQRTEQGDSAMYLCASSLLRTAQETQYFGPGTRLLVL.

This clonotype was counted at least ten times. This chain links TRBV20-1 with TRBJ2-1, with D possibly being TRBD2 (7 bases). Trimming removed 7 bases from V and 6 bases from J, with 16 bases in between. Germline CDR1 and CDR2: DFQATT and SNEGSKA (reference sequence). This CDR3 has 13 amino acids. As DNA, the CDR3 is TGCAGTGTAATCGGTGGGGGGGCCAATGAGCAGTTCTTC. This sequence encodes CSVIGGGANEQFF.

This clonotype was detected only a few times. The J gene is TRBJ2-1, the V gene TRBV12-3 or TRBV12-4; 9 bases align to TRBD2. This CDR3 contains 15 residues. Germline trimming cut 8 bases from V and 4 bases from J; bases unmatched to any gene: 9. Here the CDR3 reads CASLLGTSRYNEQFF. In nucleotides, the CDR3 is TGTGCCAGCCTTTTAGGGACTAGCAGGTACAATGAGCAGTTCTTC.

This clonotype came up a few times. This CDR3 is CASSQDAQTYEQYF. In nucleotides, the CDR3 is TGTGCCAGCAGCCAAGATGCCCAAACCTACGAGCAGTACTTC. The chain is built from TRBV4-2 and TRBJ2-7; no clear D gene. Germline V lookup: CDR1 LGHNA, CDR2 YNFKEQ. The V end lost 0 bases, the J end lost 2 bases, and 8 bases lay between the germline ends. The CDR3 loop spans 14 amino acids.

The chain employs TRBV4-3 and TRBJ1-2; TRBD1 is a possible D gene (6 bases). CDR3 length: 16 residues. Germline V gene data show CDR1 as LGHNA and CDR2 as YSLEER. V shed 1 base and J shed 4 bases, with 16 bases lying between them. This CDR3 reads CASSQVTGGLVYGYTF. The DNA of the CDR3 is TGCGCCAGCAGCCAAGTAACCGGGGGGCTGGTCTATGGCTACACCTTC.

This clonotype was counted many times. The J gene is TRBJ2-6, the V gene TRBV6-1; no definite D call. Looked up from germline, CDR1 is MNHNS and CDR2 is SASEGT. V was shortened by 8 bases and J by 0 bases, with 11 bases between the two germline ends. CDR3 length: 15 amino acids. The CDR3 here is CASVGANSGANVLTF. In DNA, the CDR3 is TGTGCCAGCGTAGGCGCCAACTCTGGGGCCAACGTCCTGACTTTC.

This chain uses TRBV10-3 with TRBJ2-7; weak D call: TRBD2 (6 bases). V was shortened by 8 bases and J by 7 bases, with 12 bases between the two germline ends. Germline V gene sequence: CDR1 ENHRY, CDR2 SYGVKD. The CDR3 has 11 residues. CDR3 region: CAIRDAGEQYF. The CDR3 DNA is TGTGCCATCCGGGACGCGGGGGAGCAGTACTTC.

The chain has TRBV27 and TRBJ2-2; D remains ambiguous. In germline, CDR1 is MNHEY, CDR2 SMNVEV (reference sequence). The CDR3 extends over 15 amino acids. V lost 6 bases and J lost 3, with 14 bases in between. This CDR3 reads CASRESYLYTGELFF. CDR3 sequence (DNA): TGTGCCAGCAGGGAGAGCTACCTTTACACCGGGGAGCTGTTTTTT.

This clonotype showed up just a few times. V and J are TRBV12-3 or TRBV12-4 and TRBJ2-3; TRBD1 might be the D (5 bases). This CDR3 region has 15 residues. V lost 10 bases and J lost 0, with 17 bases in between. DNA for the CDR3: TGTGCCACCAAAAGGGGTCCCGCAAGCACAGATACGCAGTATTTT. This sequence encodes CATKRGPASTDTQYF.

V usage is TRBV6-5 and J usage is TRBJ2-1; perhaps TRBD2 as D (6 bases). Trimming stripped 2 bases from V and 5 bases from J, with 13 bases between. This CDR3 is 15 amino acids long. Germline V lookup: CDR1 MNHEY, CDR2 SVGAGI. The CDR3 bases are TGTGCCAGCAGTTACGGGCGGGGTAAAAACAATGAGCAGTTCTTC. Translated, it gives CASSYGRGKNNEQFF.

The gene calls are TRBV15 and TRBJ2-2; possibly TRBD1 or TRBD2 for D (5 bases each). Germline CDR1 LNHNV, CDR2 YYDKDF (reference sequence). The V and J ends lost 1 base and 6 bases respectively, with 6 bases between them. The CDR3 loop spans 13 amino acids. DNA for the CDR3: TGTGCCACCAGCAGAGCGGGACCCGGGGAGCTGTTTTTT. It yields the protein CATSRAGPGELFF.

CDR3: CASSFAGLAKNIQYF. The CDR3 bases are TGTGCCAGCAGTTTTGCCGGACTAGCCAAAAACATTCAGTACTTC. The chain joins TRBV6-2 or TRBV6-3 to TRBJ2-4; D possibly corresponds to TRBD2 (5 bases). The V gene's germline CDR1 is MNHEY and CDR2 SVGEGT. The V end was cut by 4 bases, the J end by 0 bases, with 10 bases between. The CDR3 covers 15 residues.

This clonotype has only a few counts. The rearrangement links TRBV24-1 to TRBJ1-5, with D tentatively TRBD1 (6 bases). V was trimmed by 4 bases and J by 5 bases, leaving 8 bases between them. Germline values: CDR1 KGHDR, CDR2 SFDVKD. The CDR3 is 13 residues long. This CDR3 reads CATSDAGDQPQHF. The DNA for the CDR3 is TGTGCCACCAGTGACGCAGGGGATCAGCCCCAGCATTTT.

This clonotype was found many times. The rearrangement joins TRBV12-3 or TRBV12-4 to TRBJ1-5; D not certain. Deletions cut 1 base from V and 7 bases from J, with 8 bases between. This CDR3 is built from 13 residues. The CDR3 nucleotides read TGTGCCAGCAGTTTAGGGTCCGAACAGCCCCAGCATTTT. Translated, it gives CASSLGSEQPQHF.

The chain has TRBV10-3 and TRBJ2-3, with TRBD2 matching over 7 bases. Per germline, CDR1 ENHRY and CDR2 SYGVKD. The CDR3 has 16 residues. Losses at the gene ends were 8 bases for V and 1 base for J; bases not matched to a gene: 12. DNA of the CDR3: TGTGCCATCGGGAAAACTCCGGGACTACGCACAGATACGCAGTATTTT. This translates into CAIGKTPGLRTDTQYF.

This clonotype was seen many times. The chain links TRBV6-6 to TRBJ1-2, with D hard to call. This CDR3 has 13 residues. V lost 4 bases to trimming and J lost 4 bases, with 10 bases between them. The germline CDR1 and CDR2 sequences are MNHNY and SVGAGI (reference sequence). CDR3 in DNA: TGTGCCAGCAGTTTCGACGGCCTCTATGGCTACACCTTC. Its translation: CASSFDGLYGYTF.

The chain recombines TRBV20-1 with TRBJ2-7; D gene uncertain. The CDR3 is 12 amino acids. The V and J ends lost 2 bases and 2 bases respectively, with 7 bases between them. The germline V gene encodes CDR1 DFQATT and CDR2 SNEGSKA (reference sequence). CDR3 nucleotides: TGCAGTGCTAGACTCGATACCTACGAGCAGTACTTC. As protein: CSARLDTYEQYF.

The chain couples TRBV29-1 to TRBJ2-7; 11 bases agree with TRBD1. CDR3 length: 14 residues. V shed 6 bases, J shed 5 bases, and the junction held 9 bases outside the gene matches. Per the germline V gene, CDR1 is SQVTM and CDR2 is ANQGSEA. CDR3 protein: CSVSRTGGINEQYF. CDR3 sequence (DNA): TGCAGCGTCTCCCGGACAGGGGGCATCAACGAGCAGTACTTC.

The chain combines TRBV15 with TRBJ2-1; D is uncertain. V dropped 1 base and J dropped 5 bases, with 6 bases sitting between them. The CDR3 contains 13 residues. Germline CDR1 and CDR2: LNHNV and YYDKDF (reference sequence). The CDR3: CATSRARNNEQFF. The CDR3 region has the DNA TGTGCCACCAGCAGAGCCAGAAACAATGAGCAGTTCTTC. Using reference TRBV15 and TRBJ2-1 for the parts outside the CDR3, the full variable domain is DAMVIQNPRYQVTQFGKPVTLSCSQTLNHNVMYWYQQKSSQAPKLLFHYYDKDFNNEADTPDNFQSRRPNTSFCFLDIRSPGLGDTAMYLCATSRARNNEQFFGPGTRLTVL.

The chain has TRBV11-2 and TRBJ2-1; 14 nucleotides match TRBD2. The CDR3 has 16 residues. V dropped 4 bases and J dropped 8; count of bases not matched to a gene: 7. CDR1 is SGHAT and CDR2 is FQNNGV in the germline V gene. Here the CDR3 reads CASSSGTSGRWDEQFF. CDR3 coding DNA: TGTGCCAGCAGCTCCGGGACTAGCGGGAGATGGGATGAGCAGTTCTTC.

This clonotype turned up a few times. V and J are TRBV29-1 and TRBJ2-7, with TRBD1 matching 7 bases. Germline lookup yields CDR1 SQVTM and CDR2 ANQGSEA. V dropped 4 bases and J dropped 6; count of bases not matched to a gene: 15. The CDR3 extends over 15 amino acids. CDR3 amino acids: CSVVAPGQYIGEQYF. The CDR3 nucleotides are TGCAGCGTTGTGGCACCGGGACAGTACATCGGCGAGCAGTACTTC.

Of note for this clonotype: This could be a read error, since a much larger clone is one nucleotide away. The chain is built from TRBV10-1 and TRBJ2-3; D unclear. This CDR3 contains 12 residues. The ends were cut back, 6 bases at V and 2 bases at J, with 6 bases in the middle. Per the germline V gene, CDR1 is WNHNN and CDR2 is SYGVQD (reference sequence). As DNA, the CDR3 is TGCGCCAGCAGCGAGAACACAGATACGCAGTATTTT. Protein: CASSENTDTQYF.

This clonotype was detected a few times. CDR3 DNA: TGCAGTGCCCCCTTTGATAGCACTGAAGCTTTCTTT. Residues: CSAPFDSTEAFF. V is TRBV20-1 and J is TRBJ1-1, with no clear D. Germline V gene data show CDR1 as DFQATT and CDR2 as SNEGSKA (reference sequence). The CDR3 has 12 amino acids. Trimming stripped 6 bases from V and 4 bases from J, with 12 bases between.

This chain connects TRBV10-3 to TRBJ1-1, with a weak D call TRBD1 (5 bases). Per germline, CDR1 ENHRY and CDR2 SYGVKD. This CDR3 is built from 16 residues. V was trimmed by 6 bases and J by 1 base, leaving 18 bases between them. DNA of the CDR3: TGTGCCATCAGGGCCAGGGAGGGCCCATGGAACACTGAAGCTTTCTTT. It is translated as CAIRAREGPWNTEAFF.

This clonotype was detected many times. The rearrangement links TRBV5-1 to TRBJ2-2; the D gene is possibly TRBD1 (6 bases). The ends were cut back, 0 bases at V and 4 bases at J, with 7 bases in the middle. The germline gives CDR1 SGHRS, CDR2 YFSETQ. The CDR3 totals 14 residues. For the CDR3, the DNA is TGCGCCAGCAGCTTGGAGGGGGTCACCGGGGAGCTGTTTTTT. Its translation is CASSLEGVTGELFF.